This T cell receptor (beta chain) was obtained from a study of cytomegalovirus exposure and HLA in healthy donors (TCRdb year 2017). The study in broad terms: An earlier analysis of approximately 640 of the donors reported roughly 300 Gb of sequence data and approximately 110 million unique TCR beta sequences from some 180 million T cells. Roughly 290 gigabases of sequencing data and 70 million to 95 million unique TCR sequences made up an early release that covered approximately 650 HLA-typed donors. The genetic ancestry cluster associated with self-reported Caucasian donors included about 81% of the 350 to 500 genotyped donors. The study aimed to test whether signatures of past pathogen exposure could be identified by cataloging public T cell receptors. Using immunosequencing, the study profiled T cell repertoires from 500 to 800 subjects and related those repertoires to cytomegalovirus serostatus. Besides the first cohort of about 730 subjects, a separate validation cohort made up of over 95 different subjects was used. The study combined high-throughput TCR immunosequencing, statistical association of individual TCRs with disease status, and machine learning to predict cytomegalovirus infection status. A later analysis re-examined previously published TCR beta repertoires from several hundred donors and added high-resolution HLA genotyping to investigate patterns of TCR occurrence. Rather than using new phenotypic data, the later analysis identified candidate immune exposures from TCR beta sequences and from how often those sequences occurred across donors. To decide whether each TCR beta V gene segment behaved as functional or pseudogenic, an earlier analysis of approximately 590 of the donors relied on high-throughput TCR beta sequencing. Alongside the repertoire data, information on donor age, sex, ethnicity and CMV serostatus was compiled. Genome-wide SNP genotypes for about 55% of the 666 donors were used in a later genetic analysis, which treated that subset as a discovery cohort. Every repertoire in the discovery cohort had been generated on one and the same sequencing platform. Both class I and class II loci were covered by HLA typing, at four-digit resolution. Typing coverage varied by locus: roughly 629-640 donors for A, B, C, DRB1 and DQB1; around 560 for DQA1; nearly 610 for DPA1; roughly 450 for DPB1. Roughly five DR-DQ haplotypes were treated as single units for association and clustering because of strong linkage in the cohort. Among a few hundred genotyped donors of the cohort, an average of roughly 240,000 unique TCR beta nucleotide sequences were sequenced per donor, roughly 18% of them non-productive.

Details on this clone: What this receptor recognizes is not known. Base-call qualities are not available, and no considerably larger clone is one nucleotide away.

The cohort was made up of under 800 healthy bone marrow donors. At the time of sampling, every cohort member was nominally healthy, though immune exposures that went unrecorded were likely present. The donor was CMV seronegative and belonged to the group of under 400 seronegative cohort members. A peripheral blood sample was collected from each donor, and TCR beta sequencing was performed on peripheral blood mononuclear cells. The Qiagen DNeasy Blood Extraction Kit was used to extract genomic DNA from the blood cell samples. On the study overall, not on this receptor specifically: In both the original and validation cohorts, the classifier was reported to diagnose cytomegalovirus status with high specificity and sensitivity. Because HLA typing was missing for some donors at each locus, association tests included only the typed subset. A later analysis found that TCR association rates varied across HLA loci, with DRB1 alleles showing the most associated TCRs and HLA-C alleles the fewest. V-gene and J-gene trimming of TCR beta chains was associated with a missense DCLRE1C variant in a later genetic analysis, and the association was replicated in an independent cohort. When HLA alleles, especially DR and DQ, strongly co-occurred, attributing TCR associations to individual alleles was difficult. Most CMV-associated TCR beta chains appeared to be HLA-restricted in a later analysis, and the HLA associations seemed to be driven largely by CMV exposure. In a later genetic analysis, fewer N-insertions in productive TCRs were reported among donors in an Asian-associated ancestry cluster than the roughly 640-donor mean. A further reported finding was that TCR beta sequences accurately predicted the HLA-A and HLA-B alleles for most subjects in the first cohort. A few of the identified cytomegalovirus-associated TCR beta chains were confirmed in vitro to be specific for cytomegalovirus antigens. The presence/absence analyses assumed that sequencing depth was roughly uniform across donors, and that assumption may not be true. Linkage disequilibrium might explain the correlated functional status among segregating V segments, but an unknown experimental factor could not be excluded. Immune exposure information for the cohort was limited to CMV serostatus. In an earlier analysis of some 640 of the donors, most TCR beta V segments were observed in productive rearrangements about 87% or about 30% of the time, broadly matching IMGT annotations. According to the authors, the approach could potentially be generalized to other disease states and immunological phenotypes. A later analysis associated about 17,000 TCR beta sequences with specific HLA alleles at a false discovery rate of 0.05. While some public TCRs were present in many individuals, most TCR sequences turned up only very rarely across donors. A group of highly shared sequence variants was considered likely to be a technical artifact of the sequencing pipeline. Several of the top co-occurrence clusters appeared to be linked to parvovirus B19, influenza, CMV and Epstein-Barr virus, according to a later analysis. Around 16 rarely observed V segments, including chromosome 9 orphons, were excluded from the earlier analysis of about 600 of the donors because counts were too low. Only TCR beta chains were sequenced in this cohort, and the absence of alpha or paired-chain data limited detectable features. A total of 150 to 200 TCR beta chains were listed by the study as associated with cytomegalovirus. A later analysis found that HLA-associated TCR beta chains were more clonally expanded and had lower generation probabilities than equally common non-associated chains.

Library preparation employed the immunoSEQ multiplex PCR assay. For the multiplex PCR, a mixture combining 60 forward primers for TCR Vbeta segments and 13 reverse primers for TCR Jbeta segments was used. Amplification of the CDR3 region of rearranged TCR beta genes was performed with a multiplex PCR assay on genomic DNA. The Illumina HiSeq System was used to sequence the amplified TCR beta libraries as 87-base-pair reads. Processing in the source paper ran as follows. Across the roughly 600 repertoires, a later analysis counted some 80 million unique TCR beta chains, roughly 11 million of which were shared by at least two donors. Raw reads were error-corrected and collapsed into unique sequences by a nearest-neighbor algorithm in which closely related sequences were merged to remove PCR and sequencing errors. To assign V, D and J gene segments, CDR3 sequences were aligned to IMGT reference sequences. For a sequence to be retained, a match of at least six nucleotides was required to both a V gene segment and a J gene segment. Rearrangements were classified as productive when the CDR3 lacked stop codons and remained in frame with V and J, and all other rearrangements were classified as non-productive. CDR3 was defined by IMGT convention, running from the second conserved V-encoded cysteine to the conserved J-encoded phenylalanine. In an earlier analysis of 550 to 650 of the donors, sequences lacking an unambiguous match to a single V gene segment were excluded. In an earlier analysis of almost 600 of the donors, a V segment was called functional when productive rearrangements were above 56.7%, and segregating when the standard deviation between donors exceeded 5%. A statistical classification framework was built to diagnose cytomegalovirus status from the catalog of TCR beta chain sequences. In a later analysis, V and J genes were assigned by comparing TCR nucleotide sequences against IMGT/GENE-DB human TR gene sequences. The TCRdist pipeline was used in a later analysis to assign CDR3 sequences and most-parsimonious VDJ recombination scenarios. In a later analysis, every TCR beta chain was defined by the combination of its CDR3 amino acid sequence and its V-gene family, and reads without a unique V-gene family were dropped. In a later analysis, around 600 highly shared, low-generation-probability nucleotide sequences were removed to address suspected cross-contamination and a sequencing artifact. In a later analysis, a clonal expansion index was calculated for each public chain from normalized within-repertoire ranks of inferred template counts. In a later analysis, generation probabilities were computed using a VDJ recombination model fitted to out-of-frame rearrangements, and the results were checked against IGoR. A later analysis scored TCR-TCR, TCR-HLA and TCR-CMV co-occurrence with hypergeometric tests, applying a repertoire-size bias correction to TCR pairs. To estimate false discovery rates, a later analysis permuted the HLA or CMV assignments 20 times. In a later analysis, co-occurring TCRs were grouped using DBSCAN, and TCRdist sequence similarity was added for clustering within HLA-allele-positive subsets. Repertoires with fewer than 30,000 or more than 120,000 public chains were left out of co-occurrence clustering, as were five repertoires with anomalous nucleotide sharing. The table comes from immuneACCESS by way of TCRdb, which keeps in-frame sequences with V and J called. Part of the clones is missing from these tables; in studies checked, under half for an unresolved V gene and the rest for unknown reasons. V, J and clone size were drawn from that table, and D and trimming were deduced from the DNA. The table for this sample lists some 110,000 clones; 76% of them were counted only once. The ten largest account for less than 2% of the sample.

This TCR came from a man aged 50 to 60 in good health and CMV-seronegative. The sample was PBMCs.

The CDR3 loop reads CASSPGGGAGYGYTF. The DNA sequence is given as TGTGCCAGCAGTCCCGGGGGGGGCGCTGGCTATGGCTACACCTTC. Here the chain combines TRBV6-4 and TRBJ1-2; TRBD1 is possibly the D segment (6 matching bases). The germline ends are 17 bases apart after V is trimmed by 5 bases and J by 4 bases. CDR3 length: 15 amino acids, cysteine to phenylalanine. Just CDR3 DNA is preserved here, 45 bases in frame from base 1. Looking up the germline V gene yields CDR1 MRHNA and CDR2 SNTAGT.